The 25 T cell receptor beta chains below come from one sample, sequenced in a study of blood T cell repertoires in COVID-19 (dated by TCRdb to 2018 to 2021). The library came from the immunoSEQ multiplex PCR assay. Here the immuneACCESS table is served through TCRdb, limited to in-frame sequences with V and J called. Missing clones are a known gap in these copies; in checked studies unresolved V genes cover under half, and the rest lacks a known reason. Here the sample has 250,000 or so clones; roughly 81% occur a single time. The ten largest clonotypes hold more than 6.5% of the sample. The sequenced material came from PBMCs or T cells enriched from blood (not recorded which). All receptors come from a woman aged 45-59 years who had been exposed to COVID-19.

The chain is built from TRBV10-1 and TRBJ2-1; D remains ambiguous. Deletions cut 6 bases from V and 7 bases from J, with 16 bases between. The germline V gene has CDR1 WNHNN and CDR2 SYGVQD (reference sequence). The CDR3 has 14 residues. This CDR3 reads CASSRVILGNEQFF. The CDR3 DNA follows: TGCGCCAGCAGCCGGGTCATCCTTGGGAATGAGCAGTTCTTC.

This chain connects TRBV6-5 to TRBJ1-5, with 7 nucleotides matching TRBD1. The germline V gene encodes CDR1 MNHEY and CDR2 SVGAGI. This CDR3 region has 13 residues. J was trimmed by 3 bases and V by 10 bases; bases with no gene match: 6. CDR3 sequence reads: CATWDSSNQPQHF. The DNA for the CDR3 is TGTGCCACCTGGGACAGTTCCAATCAGCCCCAGCATTTT.

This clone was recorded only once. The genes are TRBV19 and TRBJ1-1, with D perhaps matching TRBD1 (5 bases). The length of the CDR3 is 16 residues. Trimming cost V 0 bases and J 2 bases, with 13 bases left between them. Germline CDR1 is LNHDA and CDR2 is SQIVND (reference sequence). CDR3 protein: CASSIDLRTPNTEAFF. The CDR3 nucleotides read TGTGCCAGTAGTATAGATCTCCGGACACCAAACACTGAAGCTTTCTTT.

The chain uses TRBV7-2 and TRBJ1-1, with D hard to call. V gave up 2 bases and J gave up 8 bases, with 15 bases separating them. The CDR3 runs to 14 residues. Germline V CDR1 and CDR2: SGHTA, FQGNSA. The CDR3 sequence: CASSLSGSAAEAFF. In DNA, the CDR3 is TGTGCCAGCAGCTTATCGGGAAGTGCGGCCGAAGCTTTCTTT.

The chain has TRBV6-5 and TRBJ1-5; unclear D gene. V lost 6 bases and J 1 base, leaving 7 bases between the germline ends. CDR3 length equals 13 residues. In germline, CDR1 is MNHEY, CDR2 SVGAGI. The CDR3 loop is CASSSVSNQPQHF. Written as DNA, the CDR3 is TGTGCCAGCAGCTCGGTCAGCAATCAGCCCCAGCATTTT.

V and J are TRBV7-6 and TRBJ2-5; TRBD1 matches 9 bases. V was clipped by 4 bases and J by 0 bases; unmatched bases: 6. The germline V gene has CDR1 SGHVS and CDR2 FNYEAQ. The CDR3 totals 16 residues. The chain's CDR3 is CASSSGTGWYQETQYF. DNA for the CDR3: TGTGCCAGCAGCTCAGGGACAGGGTGGTACCAAGAGACCCAGTACTTC.

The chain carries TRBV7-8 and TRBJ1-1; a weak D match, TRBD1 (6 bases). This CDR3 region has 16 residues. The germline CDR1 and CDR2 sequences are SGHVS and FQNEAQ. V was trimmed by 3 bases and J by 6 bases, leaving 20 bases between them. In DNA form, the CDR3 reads TGTGCCAGCAGCTTCCAACCACCCCGGACAGCTGCTGAAGCTTTCTTT. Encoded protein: CASSFQPPRTAAEAFF.

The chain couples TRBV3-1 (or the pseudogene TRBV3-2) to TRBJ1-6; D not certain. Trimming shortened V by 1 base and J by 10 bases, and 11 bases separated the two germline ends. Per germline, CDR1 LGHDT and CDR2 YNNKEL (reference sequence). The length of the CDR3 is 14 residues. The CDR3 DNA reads TGTGCCAGCAGCCAAGGACCGGCGGGGTCACCCCTCCACTTT. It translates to CASSQGPAGSPLHF.

This CDR3 reads CASRPGANYGYTF. DNA for the CDR3: TGCGCCAGCAGGCCGGGAGCTAACTATGGCTACACCTTC. This rearrangement joins TRBV5-1 to TRBJ1-2; the D is unclear. Deletions cut 5 bases from V and 0 bases from J, with 8 bases between. The CDR3 is 13 residues long. Germline V gene sequence: CDR1 SGHRS, CDR2 YFSETQ.

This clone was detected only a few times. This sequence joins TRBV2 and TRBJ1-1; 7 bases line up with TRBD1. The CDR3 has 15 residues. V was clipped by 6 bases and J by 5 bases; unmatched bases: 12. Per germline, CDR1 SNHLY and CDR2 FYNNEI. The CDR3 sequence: CASRSGGWGTTEAFF. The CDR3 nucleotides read TGTGCCAGCAGGTCAGGGGGATGGGGGACGACTGAAGCTTTCTTT.

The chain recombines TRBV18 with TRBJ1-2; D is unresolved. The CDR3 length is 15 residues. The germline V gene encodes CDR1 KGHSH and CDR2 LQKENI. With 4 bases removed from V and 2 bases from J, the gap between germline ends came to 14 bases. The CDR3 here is CASSLTTGENYGYTF. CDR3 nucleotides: TGTGCCAGCTCACTTACCACCGGGGAAAACTATGGCTACACCTTC.

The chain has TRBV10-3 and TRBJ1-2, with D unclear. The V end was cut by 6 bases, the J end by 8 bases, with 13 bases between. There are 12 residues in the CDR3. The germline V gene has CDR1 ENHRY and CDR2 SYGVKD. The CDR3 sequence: CAISAIGVGYTF. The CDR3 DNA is TGTGCCATCAGCGCTATAGGAGTCGGCTACACCTTC.

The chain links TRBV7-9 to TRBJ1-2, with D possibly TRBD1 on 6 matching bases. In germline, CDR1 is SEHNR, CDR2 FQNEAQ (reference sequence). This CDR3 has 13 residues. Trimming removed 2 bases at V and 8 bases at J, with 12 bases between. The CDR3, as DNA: TGTGCCAGCAGCTTACACAGGGATTACGGCTACACCTTC. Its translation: CASSLHRDYGYTF.

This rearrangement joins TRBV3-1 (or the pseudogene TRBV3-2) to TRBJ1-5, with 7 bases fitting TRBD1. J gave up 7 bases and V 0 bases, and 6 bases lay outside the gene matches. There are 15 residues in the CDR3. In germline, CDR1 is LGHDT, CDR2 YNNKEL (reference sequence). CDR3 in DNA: TGTGCCAGCAGCCAAGATTACAGGGGACGGCAGCCCCAGCATTTT. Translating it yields CASSQDYRGRQPQHF.

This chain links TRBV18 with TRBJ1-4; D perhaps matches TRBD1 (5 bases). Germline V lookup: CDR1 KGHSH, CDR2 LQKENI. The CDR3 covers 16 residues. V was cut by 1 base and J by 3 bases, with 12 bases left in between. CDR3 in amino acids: CASSPLQGNSNEKLFF. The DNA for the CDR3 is TGTGCCAGCTCACCACTTCAGGGAAACTCTAATGAAAAACTGTTTTTT.

This CDR3 is CASRTGGTGELFF. As DNA, the CDR3 is TGTGCCAGCCGTACAGGGGGAACCGGGGAGCTGTTTTTT. The J gene is TRBJ2-2, the V gene TRBV6-4, with 8 positions matching TRBD1. This CDR3 comprises 13 residues. Trimming took 8 bases from V and 5 from J; bases not matched to a gene: 4. In germline, CDR1 is MRHNA, CDR2 SNTAGT.

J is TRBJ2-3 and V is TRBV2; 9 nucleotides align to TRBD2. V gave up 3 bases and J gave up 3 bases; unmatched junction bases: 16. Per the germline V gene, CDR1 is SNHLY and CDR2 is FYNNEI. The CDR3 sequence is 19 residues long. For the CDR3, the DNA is TGTGCCAGCAGTGAGAGGGGACTCTTAGCGGGGGCCCGGACAGATACGCAGTATTTT. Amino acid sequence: CASSERGLLAGARTDTQYF.

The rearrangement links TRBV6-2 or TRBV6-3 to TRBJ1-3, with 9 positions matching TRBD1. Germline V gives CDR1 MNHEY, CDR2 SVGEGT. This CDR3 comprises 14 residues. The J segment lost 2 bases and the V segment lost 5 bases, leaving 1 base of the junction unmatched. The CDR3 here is CASSRTGAGNTIYF. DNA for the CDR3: TGTGCCAGCAGTCGGACAGGGGCTGGAAACACCATATATTTT.

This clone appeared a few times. In DNA form, the CDR3 reads TGTGCCAGCAGTTTGACAGGGGGTAATTCACCCCTCCACTTT. The encoded protein is CASSLTGGNSPLHF. The chain is built from TRBV6-2 or TRBV6-3 and TRBJ1-6; TRBD1 agrees at 9 bases. Germline V gene lookup returns CDR1 MNHEY and CDR2 SVGEGT. J was trimmed by 6 bases and V by 4 bases; bases with no gene match: 1. The CDR3 is 14 amino acids.

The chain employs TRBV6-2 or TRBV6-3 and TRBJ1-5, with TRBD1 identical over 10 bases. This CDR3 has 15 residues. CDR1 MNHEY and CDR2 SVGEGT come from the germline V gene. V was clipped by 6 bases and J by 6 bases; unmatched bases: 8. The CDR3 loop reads CASSPGQGTTQPQHF. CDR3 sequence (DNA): TGTGCCAGCAGCCCGGGACAGGGGACAACTCAGCCCCAGCATTTT.

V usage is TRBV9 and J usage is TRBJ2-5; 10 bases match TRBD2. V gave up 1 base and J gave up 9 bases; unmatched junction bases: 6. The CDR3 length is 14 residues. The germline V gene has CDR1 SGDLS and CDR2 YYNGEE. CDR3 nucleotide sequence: TGTGCCAGCAGCGTACAGCGGGGGGGGAGTCCCCAGTACTTC. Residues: CASSVQRGGSPQYF.

Here the CDR3 reads CASSQELVGYNEQFF. The CDR3 DNA reads TGTGCCAGCAGCCAAGAATTAGTTGGCTACAATGAGCAGTTCTTC. The V call is TRBV4-2, the J call TRBJ2-1; no clear D gene. The germline CDR1 and CDR2 sequences are LGHNA and YNFKEQ. The CDR3 has 15 residues. V was clipped by 0 bases and J by 3 bases, with 9 bases between them.

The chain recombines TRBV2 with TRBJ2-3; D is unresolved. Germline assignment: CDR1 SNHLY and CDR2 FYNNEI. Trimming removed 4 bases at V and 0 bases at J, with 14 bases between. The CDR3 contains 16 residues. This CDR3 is CASSAAQIRSTDTQYF. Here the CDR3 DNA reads TGTGCCAGCAGTGCCGCGCAAATCCGAAGCACAGATACGCAGTATTTT.

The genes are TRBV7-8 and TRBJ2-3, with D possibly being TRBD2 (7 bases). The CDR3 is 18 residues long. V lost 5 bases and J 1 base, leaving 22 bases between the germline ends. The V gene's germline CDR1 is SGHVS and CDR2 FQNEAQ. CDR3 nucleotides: TGTGCCAGCAGCCCTCAACGGTGGGGGGGCCGGGGCACAGATACGCAGTATTTT. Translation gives CASSPQRWGGRGTDTQYF.

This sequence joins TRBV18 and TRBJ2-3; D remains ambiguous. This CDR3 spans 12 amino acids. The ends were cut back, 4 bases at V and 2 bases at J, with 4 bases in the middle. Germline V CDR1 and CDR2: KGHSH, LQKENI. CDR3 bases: TGTGCCAGCTCACTCTACACAGATACGCAGTATTTT. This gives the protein CASSLYTDTQYF.